Each of the 13 T cell receptor beta chains below was sequenced from the same sample in a study of CD8 T cells in Susac syndrome. An input of roughly 0.5 to 1 ug of RNA was subjected to reverse transcription using random hexamers. MiXCR, run by TCRdb on the immunoSEQ multiplex PCR reads, gives a single entry per CDR3 protein. This table has roughly 150,000 distinct CDR3 sequences, less than 95% appearing once. The source material was CD4+ T cells from PBMCs. The receptors originated from a human donor with multiple sclerosis.

The V and J genes are TRBV19 and TRBJ2-1, with D hard to call. V gave up 4 bases and J gave up 3 bases, with 7 bases separating them. From germline, CDR1 is LNHDA and CDR2 SQIVND (reference sequence). The CDR3 has 13 residues. This chain's CDR3 is CASSKDRYNEQFF. The CDR3 nucleotides are TGTGCCAGTAGTAAGGACCGCTACAATGAGCAGTTCTTC.

The chain joins TRBV9 to TRBJ2-3, with D perhaps assigned TRBD1 or TRBD2 (5 bases each). This CDR3 region has 14 residues. The germline V gene encodes CDR1 SGDLS and CDR2 YYNGEE. Trimming shortened V by 4 bases and J by 5 bases, and 14 bases separated the two germline ends. CDR3 coding DNA: TGTGCCAGCAGCTTCGGTCGAGGGGAAGATACGCAGTATTTT. Protein product: CASSFGRGEDTQYF.

This chain links TRBV3-1 with TRBJ1-1; D remains ambiguous. Germline-derived CDR1 and CDR2 are LGHDT and YNNKEL (reference sequence). The CDR3 runs to 14 residues. Trimming removed 0 bases at V and 4 bases at J, with 9 bases between. The CDR3 protein is CASSQDLWGTEAFF. For the CDR3, the DNA is TGTGCCAGCAGCCAAGATCTGTGGGGCACTGAAGCTTTCTTT.

This clonotype was found a few times. The rearrangement links TRBV2 to TRBJ2-7; 7 bases are a match to TRBD1. Trimming took 5 bases from V and 1 from J; bases not matched to a gene: 2. Per the germline V gene, CDR1 is SNHLY and CDR2 is FYNNEI. The CDR3 sequence is 13 residues long. CDR3 in amino acids: CASSRDRSYEQYF. Written as DNA, the CDR3 is TGTGCCAGCAGTAGGGACAGATCCTACGAGCAGTACTTC. Full variable domain (remainder filled in from reference TRBV2 and TRBJ2-7): EPEVTQTPSHQVTQMGQEVILRCVPISNHLYFYWYRQILGQKVEFLVSFYNNEISEKSEIFDDQFSVERPDGSNFTLKIRSTKLEDSAMYFCASSRDRSYEQYFGPGTRLTVT.

The J gene is TRBJ2-5, the V gene TRBV2, with 7 bases aligning to TRBD2. Losses at the gene ends were 8 bases for V and 4 bases for J; bases not matched to a gene: 7. Germline values: CDR1 SNHLY, CDR2 FYNNEI. The CDR3 runs 13 residues. The CDR3 protein is CASWRGRLETQYF. In DNA, the CDR3 is TGTGCCAGCTGGCGCGGGAGATTAGAGACCCAGTACTTC.

The rearrangement links TRBV2 to TRBJ1-2; possible D gene TRBD1, 5 bases. V gave up 4 bases and J gave up 4 bases, with 7 bases separating them. Per the germline V gene, CDR1 is SNHLY and CDR2 is FYNNEI. The CDR3 runs 12 residues. The CDR3 bases are TGTGCCAGCAGTGGGGGCTTCTATGGCTACACCTTC. It encodes CASSGGFYGYTF.

The chain joins TRBV5-8 to TRBJ1-5, with D unclear. Germline CDR1 and CDR2: SGHTS and YDEGEE. Trimming removed 1 base from V and 0 bases from J, with 8 bases in between. This CDR3 spans 15 amino acids. CDR3 region: CASSLYSVSNQPQHF. CDR3 sequence (DNA): TGTGCCAGCAGCTTGTACTCTGTTAGCAATCAGCCCCAGCATTTT.

This clonotype showed up just once. The chain recombines TRBV20-1 with TRBJ2-7, with no clear D. The CDR3 runs to 12 residues. The V gene lost 3 bases and the J gene lost 5 bases, with 11 bases spanning the gap. Germline V lookup: CDR1 DFQATT, CDR2 SNEGSKA (reference sequence). This chain's CDR3 is CSASGSRNEQYF. As DNA, the CDR3 is TGCAGTGCTAGTGGTTCCCGGAACGAGCAGTACTTC.

This rearrangement joins TRBV11-2 to TRBJ2-7; D tentatively fits TRBD1 or TRBD2 (6 bases each). The CDR3 has 14 residues. V gave up 0 bases and J gave up 7 bases, with 13 bases separating them. Germline V gene data show CDR1 as SGHAT and CDR2 as FQNNGV. The CDR3: CASSLDSGAREQYF. CDR3 in DNA: TGTGCCAGCAGCTTAGACTCGGGGGCACGGGAGCAGTACTTC.

This clonotype was counted once. The chain recombines TRBV9 with TRBJ1-1, with D unclear. The CDR3 has 15 residues. The germline V and J ends were trimmed by 4 bases and 0 bases, with 13 bases remaining between them. Germline CDR1 and CDR2: SGDLS and YYNGEE. This chain's CDR3 is CASSLGTALNTEAFF. DNA of the CDR3: TGTGCCAGCAGCCTAGGCACGGCCTTGAACACTGAAGCTTTCTTT.

The V call is TRBV28, the J call TRBJ2-7, with D hard to call. Germline V CDR1 and CDR2: MDHEN, SYDVKM. The CDR3 spans 14 residues. Trimming cost V 6 bases and J 7 bases, with 19 bases left between them. The CDR3 DNA is TGTGCCAGCAGGAAACATAGCCCCACGGGTGAGCAGTACTTC. It specifies CASRKHSPTGEQYF.

This chain uses TRBV12-3 or TRBV12-4 with TRBJ2-7, with a possible D match to TRBD1 (6 bases). The CDR3 is 13 residues long. V lost 1 base and J 6 bases, leaving 10 bases between the germline ends. The CDR3 loop is CASSLGQGTEQYF. The CDR3 bases are TGTGCCAGCAGTTTAGGGCAGGGGACCGAGCAGTACTTC.

The chain is built from TRBV12-3 or TRBV12-4 and TRBJ2-2; D remains ambiguous. V lost 5 bases and J lost 5, with 15 bases in between. The CDR3 is 15 amino acids. The CDR3 nucleotides read TGTGCCAGCAGTCCCATCAGCGTAGGGACCGGGGAGCTGTTTTTT. It codes for CASSPISVGTGELFF.